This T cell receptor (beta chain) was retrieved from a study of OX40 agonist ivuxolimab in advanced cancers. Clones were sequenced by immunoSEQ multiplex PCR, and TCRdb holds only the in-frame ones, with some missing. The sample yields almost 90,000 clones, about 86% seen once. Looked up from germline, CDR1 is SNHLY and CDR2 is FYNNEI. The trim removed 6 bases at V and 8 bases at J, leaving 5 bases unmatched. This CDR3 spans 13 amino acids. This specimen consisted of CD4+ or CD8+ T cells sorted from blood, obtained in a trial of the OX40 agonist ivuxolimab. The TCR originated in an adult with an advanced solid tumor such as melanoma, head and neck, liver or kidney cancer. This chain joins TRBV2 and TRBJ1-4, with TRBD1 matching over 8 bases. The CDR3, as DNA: TGTGCCAGCAGACAGGACAGGGACGAAAAACTGTTTTTT. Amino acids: CASRQDRDEKLFF.